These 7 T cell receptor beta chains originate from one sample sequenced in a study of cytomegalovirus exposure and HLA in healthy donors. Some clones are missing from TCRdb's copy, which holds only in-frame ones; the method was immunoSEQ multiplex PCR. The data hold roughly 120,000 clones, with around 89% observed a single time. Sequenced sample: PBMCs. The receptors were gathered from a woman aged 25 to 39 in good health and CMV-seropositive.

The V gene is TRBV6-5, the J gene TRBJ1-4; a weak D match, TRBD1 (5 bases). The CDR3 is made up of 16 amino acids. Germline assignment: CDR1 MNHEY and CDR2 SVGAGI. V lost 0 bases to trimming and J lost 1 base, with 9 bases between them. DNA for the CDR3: TGTGCCAGCAGTTACTCGTTTACAGGAACTAATGAAAAACTGTTTTTT. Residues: CASSYSFTGTNEKLFF.

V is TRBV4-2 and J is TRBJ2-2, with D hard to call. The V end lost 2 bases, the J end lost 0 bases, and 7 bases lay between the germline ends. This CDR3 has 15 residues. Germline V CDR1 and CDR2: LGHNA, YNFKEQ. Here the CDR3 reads CASSQTRTNTGELFF. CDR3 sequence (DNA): TGTGCCAGCAGCCAAACGAGGACGAACACCGGGGAGCTGTTTTTT.

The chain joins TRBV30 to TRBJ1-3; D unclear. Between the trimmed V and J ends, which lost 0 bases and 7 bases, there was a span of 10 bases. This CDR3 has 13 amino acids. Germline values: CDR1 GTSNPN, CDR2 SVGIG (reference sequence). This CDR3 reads CAWSVHSLNTIYF. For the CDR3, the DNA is TGTGCCTGGAGTGTACACAGTCTCAACACCATATATTTT.

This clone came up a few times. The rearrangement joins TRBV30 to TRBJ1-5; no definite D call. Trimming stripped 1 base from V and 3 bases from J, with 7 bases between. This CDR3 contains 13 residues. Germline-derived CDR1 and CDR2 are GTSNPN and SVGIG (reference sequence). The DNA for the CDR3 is TGTGCCTGGAGTGATAGATTCAATCAGCCCCAGCATTTT. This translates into CAWSDRFNQPQHF.

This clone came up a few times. The CDR3 coding sequence is TGCGCCAGCAGCCGCAGCGGGGGGGCCTACGAGCAGTACTTC. Protein product: CASSRSGGAYEQYF. The chain has TRBV5-1 and TRBJ2-7; 10 bases align to TRBD2. This CDR3 comprises 14 residues. The germline V gene encodes CDR1 SGHRS and CDR2 YFSETQ. J gave up 2 bases and V 4 bases, and 3 bases lay outside the gene matches.

DNA of the CDR3: TGTGCCAGTTTGGGCCGCGCCCCCTCTGGGGCCAACGTCCTGACTTTC. This codes for CASLGRAPSGANVLTF. The rearrangement joins TRBV9 to TRBJ2-6, with no clear D. Germline V gives CDR1 SGDLS, CDR2 YYNGEE. The CDR3 extends over 16 amino acids. The germline V and J ends were trimmed by 8 bases and 0 bases, with 15 bases remaining between them.

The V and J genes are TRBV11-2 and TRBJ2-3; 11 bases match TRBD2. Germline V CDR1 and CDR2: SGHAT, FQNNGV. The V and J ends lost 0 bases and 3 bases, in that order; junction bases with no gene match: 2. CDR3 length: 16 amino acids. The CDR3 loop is CASSLEGLAATDTQYF. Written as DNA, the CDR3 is TGTGCCAGCAGCTTAGAGGGACTAGCGGCGACAGATACGCAGTATTTT.